These 2 T cell receptor beta chains came from one sample sequenced in a study of T cells after yellow fever vaccination. TCRdb re-called the 5' RACE reads with MiXCR, one entry per CDR3 protein. The sample lists about 120,000 distinct CDR3 sequences, 8% to 9.5% seen once, with approximately 24% in the top ten. This material consisted of CD8+ T cells sorted from PBMCs, taken 45 days after the yellow fever booster vaccination. These receptors all stem from a man younger than 40 who received the YFV17D yellow fever vaccine.

The chain employs TRBV5-5 and TRBJ1-5; possible D gene TRBD1, 5 bases. The CDR3 covers 15 residues. Germline V gives CDR1 SGHKS, CDR2 YYEKEE (reference sequence). V was pared by 0 bases and J by 2 bases, with 9 bases between. CDR3 DNA sequence: TGTGCCAGCAGCTTGGCAGGGTCGGGCAATCAGCCCCAGCATTTT. Its translation is CASSLAGSGNQPQHF.

In its sample, this clonotype was seen many times. The chain has TRBV6-4 and TRBJ2-2; 8 positions agree with TRBD1. From germline, CDR1 is MRHNA and CDR2 SNTAGT. The CDR3 extends over 16 amino acids. V lost 2 bases to trimming and J lost 1 base; unmatched junction nucleotides: 3. The chain's CDR3 is CASSDTDRVNTGELFF. Here the CDR3 DNA reads TGTGCCAGCAGTGACACGGACAGGGTGAACACCGGGGAGCTGTTTTTT.